These 14 T cell receptor beta chains were all obtained from the same sample, sequenced in a study of spatial heterogeneity in lung cancer. Study-wide results and limits: Expanded alpha and beta TCR counts within tumors tracked tumor mutation counts.

The time point here: sample taken at primary tumor resection. TCRdb redid the calling of the 5' RACE reads with MiXCR, one entry per CDR3 protein. The data show 8,500 to 10,000 distinct CDR3 sequences, with around 8.4% seen just once and around a quarter held by the top ten. These receptors have no identified antigens. The sequenced sample was lung tumor tissue, obtained at surgery. The receptors originated from a male donor with early-stage non-small cell lung cancer.

The rearrangement joins TRBV20-1 to TRBJ1-5; TRBD1 aligns across 8 bases. V was pared by 0 bases and J by 5 bases, with 12 bases of the junction left unmatched. The CDR3 spans 17 residues. Per germline, CDR1 DFQATT and CDR2 SNEGSKA (reference sequence). CDR3 sequence: CSARDLKQGARDQPQHF. The CDR3 DNA follows: TGCAGTGCTAGAGACCTTAAGCAGGGGGCCAGGGATCAGCCCCAGCATTTT.

This clonotype has ten or more counts. The chain is built from TRBV4-1 and TRBJ1-3, with D unresolved. Trimming pared 0 bases from V and 4 bases from J, leaving 4 bases between. CDR3 length: 13 residues. CDR1 and CDR2 (germline): MGHRA, YSYEKL. The CDR3 nucleotides read TGCGCCAGCAGCCAAGACACAGGAAACACCATATATTTT. It codes for CASSQDTGNTIYF.

The sample holds a few counts of this clonotype. The chain employs TRBV28 and TRBJ1-6; 7 bases are a match to TRBD1. The CDR3 length is 13 residues. The V and J ends lost 9 bases and 7 bases, in that order; junction bases with no gene match: 6. Germline CDR1 MDHEN, CDR2 SYDVKM. The CDR3 DNA reads as TGTGCCAGTTGGGACAGAAGGAATTCACCCCTCCACTTT. Translation gives CASWDRRNSPLHF.

This clonotype has a count of ten or more. The chain carries TRBV6-5 and TRBJ2-1; 8 bases fit TRBD2. Germline-derived CDR1 and CDR2 are MNHEY and SVGAGI. The CDR3 sequence is 14 residues long. V lost 5 bases to trimming and J lost 6 bases; unmatched junction nucleotides: 6. CDR3 coding DNA: TGTGCCAGCAGTAAAGCGGGAGTCAGCAATGAGCAGTTCTTC. Its protein product is CASSKAGVSNEQFF.

The table lists this clonotype with many counts. The chain links TRBV6-6 to TRBJ1-1, with no clear D. Trimming removed 7 bases at V and 5 bases at J, with 17 bases between. The CDR3 covers 14 residues. Germline V gives CDR1 MNHNY, CDR2 SVGAGI (reference sequence). In nucleotides, the CDR3 is TGTGCCAGCACCACGGACGGACTGGGGACTGAAGCTTTCTTT. Translation gives CASTTDGLGTEAFF.

This clonotype was picked up a small number of times. This chain connects TRBV10-3 to TRBJ1-2; no reliable D call. Germline CDR1 reads ENHRY; CDR2 reads SYGVKD. The V end lost 2 bases, the J end lost 4 bases, and 8 bases lay between the germline ends. The CDR3 spans 13 residues. CDR3 sequence: CAISEGIGYGYTF. In DNA form, the CDR3 reads TGTGCCATCAGTGAGGGGATTGGCTATGGCTACACCTTC.

This clonotype showed up many times. V usage is TRBV7-8 and J usage is TRBJ2-5; D is unresolved. The V and J ends lost 2 bases and 4 bases respectively, with 14 bases between them. Germline CDR1 and CDR2: SGHVS and FQNEAQ. The CDR3 has 15 residues. CDR3 residues: CASSLIPPLGETQYF. The CDR3 coding sequence is TGTGCCAGCAGCTTAATACCACCCCTGGGAGAGACCCAGTACTTC.

This clonotype came up many times. J is TRBJ1-4 and V is TRBV5-1; D is undetermined. V was trimmed by 0 bases and J by 8 bases, leaving 11 bases between them. The CDR3 is 14 amino acids. Germline lookup yields CDR1 SGHRS and CDR2 YFSETQ. DNA for the CDR3: TGCGCCAGCAGCTTGGGGGAGGGTCGAGAAAAACTGTTTTTT. This codes for CASSLGEGREKLFF.

The chain recombines TRBV15 with TRBJ1-5, with 8 bases identical to TRBD1. The germline V gene encodes CDR1 LNHNV and CDR2 YYDKDF (reference sequence). The length of the CDR3 is 13 residues. The trim removed 4 bases at V and 8 bases at J, leaving 4 bases unmatched. The CDR3 bases are TGTGCCACCAGCACAACAGGGGGGGAGCCCCAGCATTTT. It encodes CATSTTGGEPQHF.

This clonotype is medium-sized by share. The chain recombines TRBV7-8 with TRBJ2-3, with D possibly called TRBD1 or TRBD2 (5 bases each). The germline V gene encodes CDR1 SGHVS and CDR2 FQNEAQ. Trimming pared 11 bases from V and 0 bases from J, leaving 15 bases between. This CDR3 region has 14 residues. The CDR3 nucleotides are TGTGCCCTGACCCGGGGACCAAGCACAGATACGCAGTATTTT. It translates to CALTRGPSTDTQYF.

By sample fraction, this clonotype is medium-sized. The chain carries TRBV5-5 and TRBJ1-2, with 8 bases aligning to TRBD1. The germline gives CDR1 SGHKS, CDR2 YYEKEE (reference sequence). CDR3 length: 14 residues. V lost 1 base to trimming and J lost 4 bases; unmatched junction nucleotides: 3. The CDR3 reads CASSLTGGFYGYTF. The CDR3, as DNA: TGTGCCAGCAGCTTGACAGGGGGATTCTATGGCTACACCTTC.

Sample share makes this clonotype medium-sized. V usage is TRBV2 and J usage is TRBJ2-1; D is perhaps TRBD1 (6 bases). Looked up from germline, CDR1 is SNHLY and CDR2 is FYNNEI. CDR3 size: 16 residues. The germline V and J ends were trimmed by 2 bases and 7 bases, with 18 bases remaining between them. CDR3 sequence (DNA): TGTGCCAGCAGTGAATCTGGCAGGGGTTTAAGGAATGAGCAGTTCTTC. Encoded protein: CASSESGRGLRNEQFF.

This clonotype qualifies as medium-sized. The rearrangement uses TRBV5-1 and TRBJ2-1; 14 bases fit TRBD2. Germline loops: CDR1 SGHRS, CDR2 YFSETQ. The junction had 3 bases not matched to a gene; V was cut back by 4 bases and J by 3 bases. The CDR3 extends over 16 amino acids. CDR3 bases: TGCGCCAGCAGCGGGACTAGCGGGGGCCTCTACAATGAGCAGTTCTTC. Translation gives CASSGTSGGLYNEQFF.

In this sample, this clonotype turned up many times. The chain has TRBV9 and TRBJ2-5, with 8 nucleotides matching TRBD2. Trimming at V came to 4 bases and at J to 7 bases, leaving 15 bases not matched to a gene. The CDR3 has 16 amino acids. Germline V gene lookup returns CDR1 SGDLS and CDR2 YYNGEE. The CDR3 loop is CASSPRAGAVMWTQYF. The CDR3 DNA sequence: TGTGCCAGCAGCCCGCGAGCGGGGGCAGTGATGTGGACCCAGTACTTC.